This T cell receptor beta chain originates from a study of a mutant IDH1 vaccine in newly diagnosed glioma. Sequencing used immunoSEQ multiplex PCR; TCRdb keeps in-frame clones, though not all of them. Of tens of thousands of clones listed, around 80% are singletons. The V gene's germline CDR1 is DFQATT and CDR2 SNEGSKA (reference sequence). The CDR3 is made up of 10 amino acids. Between the trimmed V and J ends, which lost 3 bases and 4 bases, there was a span of 3 bases. The time point denotes: week 5, during vaccination. With topical imiquimod, each dose of the vaccine consisted of 300 ug of mutant IDH1 20-mer peptide. Regarding this clone: Its antigen remains unknown.

The starting material was PBMCs, obtained from a glioma patient whose treatment included an IDH1 peptide vaccine. V gene TRBV20-1 combines with J gene TRBJ1-1; unclear D gene. The TCR sequence derives from a man aged 50 to 59 with glioma. CDR3 region: CSARRTEAFF. In DNA form, the CDR3 reads TGCAGTGCTAGGCGCACTGAAGCTTTCTTT.